This T cell receptor (beta chain) was sequenced for a study of CD8 T cells in Susac syndrome. Reverse transcription of 0.5 to 1 ug RNA used random hexamers. A single record per CDR3 protein comes from TCRdb applying MiXCR to the immunoSEQ multiplex PCR reads. The sample carries 40,000 to 55,000 distinct CDR3 sequences, about 91% recorded once. This CDR3 comprises 17 residues. The V gene end was trimmed by 5 bases and the J gene end by 4 bases; junction bases not matched to a gene: 9. Germline V gene data show CDR1 as MNHEY and CDR2 as SMNVEV (reference sequence). The chain has TRBV27 and TRBJ2-1, with 12 bases lining up with TRBD2. Sequences were obtained from CD8+ T cells from PBMCs. The TCR was taken from a human donor in good health. CDR3 amino acids: CASSPQTSGRLYNEQFF. The CDR3 DNA is TGTGCCAGCAGTCCCCAGACTAGCGGGAGACTTTACAATGAGCAGTTCTTC.